This T cell receptor beta chain was retrieved from a study of T cells after posttransplantation cyclophosphamide. Findings and limits, study-wide: After PTCy, TRB diversity resembled that of CNI/methotrexate controls. Donor-recipient repertoire similarity was low at 1-2 months, rising over year one. Skin or GI-infiltrating T cells shared few TRB sequences with blood.

Cyclophosphamide on days +3 and +4 followed busulfan-fludarabine conditioning and a marrow graft. Using immunoSEQ multiplex PCR, the repertoire was profiled, and TCRdb retains in-frame clones only, with some absent. Here the sample spans some 4,500 clones, 60% to 80% being singletons. Remarks on this clone: Its specificity is unknown.

This clonotype originated in a male patient aged 45 to 59 who received an allogeneic stem cell transplant from an unrelated donor, was CMV-positive, and had acute GVHD only. A subset of T cells may come from the graft donor. The sample was PBMCs, taken 29 days after a stem cell transplant with posttransplant cyclophosphamide.

Here the CDR3 reads CASTRTFYGYTF. CDR3 DNA: TGTGCCAGCACCAGGACTTTCTATGGCTACACCTTC. The chain is built from TRBV2 and TRBJ1-2, with D unresolved. CDR1 is SNHLY and CDR2 is FYNNEI in the germline V gene. This CDR3 has 12 residues. Trimming took off 7 bases at V and 4 bases at J, with 10 bases between the two ends.